The sequence of this TCR beta chain was determined in a study of cytomegalovirus exposure and HLA in healthy donors. Background on the study: An analysis done earlier identified 90 million to 120 million unique TCR beta sequences from approximately 180 million T cells. Study-level results: On later analysis, the bulk of CMV-associated TCR beta chains appeared to be HLA-restricted. Using a false discovery rate of 0.05, a later analysis showed that 16,951 TCR beta sequences were associated with HLA alleles. Certain sequence variants were highly shared and formed a cluster, and this cluster was likely a sequencing artifact.

V was pared by 2 bases and J by 3 bases, with 13 bases between. Germline assignment: CDR1 SQVTM and CDR2 ANQGSEA. CDR3 size: 14 residues. PCR involved 60 Vbeta and 13 Jbeta primers. Sequenced by immunoSEQ multiplex PCR; TCRdb stores in-frame clones only, minus some. The sample yields 25,000 to 40,000 clones, of which the top ten take up 3% to 4.5%. Worth noting for this clone: Its target is not known.

This chain uses TRBV29-1 with TRBJ1-2; D gene uncertain. Sequencing was performed on PBMCs. This TCR derives from a man aged 35 to 55 in good health and CMV-seronegative. The CDR3 here is CSVEKSEDDYGYTF. The CDR3 nucleotides are TGCAGCGTTGAAAAGTCGGAGGATGACTATGGCTACACCTTC.